Given below is one TCR beta chain in context. The target antigen is unknown. The data derive from a study of CD8 T cells in Susac syndrome. Reverse transcription of about 0.5 to 1 ug RNA was performed with random hexamers. Via MiXCR, TCRdb re-called the immunoSEQ multiplex PCR reads, giving one row per CDR3 protein. The sample shows under 150,000 distinct CDR3 sequences, more than 90% of them seen only once. The germline V gene encodes CDR1 LGHDT and CDR2 YNNKEL (reference sequence). CDR3 length: 13 residues. The J segment lost 7 bases and the V segment lost 6 bases, leaving 4 bases of the junction unmatched. General study results and limits: An acknowledgment was made by the study that its TCR sequencing and HLA analysis involved relatively few individuals.

Material: CD4+ T cells from PBMCs. The source is a human donor with Susac syndrome. The chain joins TRBV3-1 to TRBJ2-4; 9 bases map to TRBD2. CDR3 in amino acids: CASSSGRGNIQYF. DNA for the CDR3: TGTGCCAGCAGTAGCGGGAGAGGGAACATTCAGTACTTC.